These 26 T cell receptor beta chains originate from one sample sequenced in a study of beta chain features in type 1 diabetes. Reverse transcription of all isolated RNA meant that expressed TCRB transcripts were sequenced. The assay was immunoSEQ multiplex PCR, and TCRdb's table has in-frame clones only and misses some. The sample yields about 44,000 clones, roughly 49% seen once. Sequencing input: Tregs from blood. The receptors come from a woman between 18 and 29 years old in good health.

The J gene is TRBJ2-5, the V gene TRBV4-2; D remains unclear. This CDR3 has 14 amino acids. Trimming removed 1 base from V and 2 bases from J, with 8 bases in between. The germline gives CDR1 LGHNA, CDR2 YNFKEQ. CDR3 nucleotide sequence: TGTGCCAGCAGCCAAGGAACAGTTCAAGAGACCCAGTACTTC. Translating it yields CASSQGTVQETQYF.

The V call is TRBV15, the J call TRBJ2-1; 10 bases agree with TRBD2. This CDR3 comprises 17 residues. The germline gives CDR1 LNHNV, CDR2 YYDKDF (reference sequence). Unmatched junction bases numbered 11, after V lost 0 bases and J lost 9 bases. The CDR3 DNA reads TGTGCCACCAGCAGAGAAGGTACTAGCGGGGCCAGCGGTGAGCAGTTCTTC. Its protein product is CATSREGTSGASGEQFF.

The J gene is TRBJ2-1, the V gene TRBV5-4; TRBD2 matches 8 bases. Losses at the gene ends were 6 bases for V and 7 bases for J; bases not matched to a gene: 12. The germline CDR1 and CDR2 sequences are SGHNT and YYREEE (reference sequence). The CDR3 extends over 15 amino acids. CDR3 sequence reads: CASTRPGGGFNEQFF. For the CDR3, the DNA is TGTGCCAGCACCCGACCGGGAGGGGGGTTTAATGAGCAGTTCTTC. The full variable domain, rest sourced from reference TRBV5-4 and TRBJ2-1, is ETGVTQSPTHLIKTRGQQVTLRCSSQSGHNTVSWYQQALGQGPQFIFQYYREEENGRGNFPPRFSGLQFPNYSSELNVNALELDDSALYLCASTRPGGGFNEQFFGPGTRLTVL.

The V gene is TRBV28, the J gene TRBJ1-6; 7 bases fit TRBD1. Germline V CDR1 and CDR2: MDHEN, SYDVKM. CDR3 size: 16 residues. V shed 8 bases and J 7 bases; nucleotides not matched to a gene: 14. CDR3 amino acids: CASSQTQGIGNSPLHF. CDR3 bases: TGTGCCAGCTCGCAAACACAGGGGATCGGAAATTCACCCCTCCACTTT. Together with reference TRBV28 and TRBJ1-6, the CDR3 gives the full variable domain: DVKVTQSSRYLVKRTGEKVFLECVQDMDHENMFWYRQDPGLGLRLIYFSYDVKMKEKGDIPEGYSVSREKKERFSLILESASTNQTSMYLCASSQTQGIGNSPLHFGNGTRLTVT.

The CDR3 nucleotides read TGTGCCAGCAGCTACGACATCAGGGACAGGGAAGCTTTCTTT. It encodes CASSYDIRDREAFF. The J gene is TRBJ1-1, the V gene TRBV7-9; TRBD1 matches at 8 bases. With 4 bases clipped from V and 8 bases from J, the junction kept 9 bases outside the gene matches. Germline V lookup: CDR1 SEHNR, CDR2 FQNEAQ (reference sequence). CDR3 length: 14 amino acids.

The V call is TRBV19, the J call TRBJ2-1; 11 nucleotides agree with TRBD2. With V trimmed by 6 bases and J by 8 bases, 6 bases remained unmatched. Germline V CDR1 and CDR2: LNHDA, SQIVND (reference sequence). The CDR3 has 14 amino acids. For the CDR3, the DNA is TGTGCCAGTAGAACTAGCGGGAGTATCGATGAGCAGTTCTTC. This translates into CASRTSGSIDEQFF.

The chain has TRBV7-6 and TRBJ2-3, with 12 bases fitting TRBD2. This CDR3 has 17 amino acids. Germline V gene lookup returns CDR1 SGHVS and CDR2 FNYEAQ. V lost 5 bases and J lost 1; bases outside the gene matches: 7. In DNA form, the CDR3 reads TGTGCCAGCAGCCCGCGACTAGCGGGAGCTCGCACAGATACGCAGTATTTT. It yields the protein CASSPRLAGARTDTQYF.

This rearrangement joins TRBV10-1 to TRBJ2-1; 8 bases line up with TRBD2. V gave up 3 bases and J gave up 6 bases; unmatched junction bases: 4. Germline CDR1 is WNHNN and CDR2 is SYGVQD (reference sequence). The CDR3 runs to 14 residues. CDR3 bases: TGCGCCAGCAGTGACCACCGGGGGGGCAATGAGCAGTTCTTC. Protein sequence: CASSDHRGGNEQFF.

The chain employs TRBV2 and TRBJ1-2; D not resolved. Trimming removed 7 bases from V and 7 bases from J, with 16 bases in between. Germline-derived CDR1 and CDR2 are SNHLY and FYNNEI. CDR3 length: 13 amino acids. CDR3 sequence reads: CASTTGYLGGYTF. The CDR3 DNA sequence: TGTGCCAGCACCACGGGGTATCTCGGTGGCTACACCTTC.

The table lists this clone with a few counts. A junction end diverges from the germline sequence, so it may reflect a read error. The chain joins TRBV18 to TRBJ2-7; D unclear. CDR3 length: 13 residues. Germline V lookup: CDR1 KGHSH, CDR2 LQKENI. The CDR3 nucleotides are TGTGCCAGCGCACCAGCAGGCGTCTACGAGCAGTACTTC. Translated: CASAPAGVYEQYF.

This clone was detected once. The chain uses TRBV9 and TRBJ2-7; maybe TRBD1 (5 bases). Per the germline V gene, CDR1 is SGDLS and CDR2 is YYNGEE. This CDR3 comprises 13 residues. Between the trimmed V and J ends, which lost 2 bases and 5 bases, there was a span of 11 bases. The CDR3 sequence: CASSVFPDNEQYF. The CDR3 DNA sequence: TGTGCCAGCAGCGTCTTTCCGGACAACGAGCAGTACTTC.

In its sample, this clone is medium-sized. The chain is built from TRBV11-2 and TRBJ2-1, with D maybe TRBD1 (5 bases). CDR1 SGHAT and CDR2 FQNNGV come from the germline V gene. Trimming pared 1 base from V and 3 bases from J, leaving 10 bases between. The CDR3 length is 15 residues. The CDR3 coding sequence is TGTGCCAGCAGCTTAGGCTACCAGGGCTACAATGAGCAGTTCTTC. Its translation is CASSLGYQGYNEQFF.

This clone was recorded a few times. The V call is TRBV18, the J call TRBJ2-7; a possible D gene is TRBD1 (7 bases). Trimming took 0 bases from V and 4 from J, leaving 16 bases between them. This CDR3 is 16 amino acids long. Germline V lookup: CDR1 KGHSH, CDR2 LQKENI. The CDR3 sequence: CASSPPNRGGGYEQYF. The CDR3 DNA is TGTGCCAGCTCACCACCGAACAGGGGAGGTGGGTACGAGCAGTACTTC.

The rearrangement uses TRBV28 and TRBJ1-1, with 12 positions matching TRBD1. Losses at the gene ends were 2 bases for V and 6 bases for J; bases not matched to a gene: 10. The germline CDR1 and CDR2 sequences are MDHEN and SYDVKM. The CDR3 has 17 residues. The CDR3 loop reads CASSLGGQGAAIAEAFF. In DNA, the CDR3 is TGTGCCAGCAGTTTAGGGGGACAGGGGGCGGCGATAGCTGAAGCTTTCTTT.

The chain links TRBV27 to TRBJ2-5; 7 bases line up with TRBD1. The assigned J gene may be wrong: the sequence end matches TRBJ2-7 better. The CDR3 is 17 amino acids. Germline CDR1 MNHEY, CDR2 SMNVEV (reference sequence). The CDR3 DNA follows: TGTGCCAGCGCTGTCCGGACGTGGAACAGGGGATCCTACGAGCAGTACTTC. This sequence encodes CASAVRTWNRGSYEQYF.

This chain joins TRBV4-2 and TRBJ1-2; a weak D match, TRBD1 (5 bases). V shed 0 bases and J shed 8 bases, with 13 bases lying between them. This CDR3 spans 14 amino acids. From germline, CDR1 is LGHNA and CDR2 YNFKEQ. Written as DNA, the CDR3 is TGTGCCAGCAGCCAAGATTCCGGGACTCTGGGCTACACCTTC. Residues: CASSQDSGTLGYTF.

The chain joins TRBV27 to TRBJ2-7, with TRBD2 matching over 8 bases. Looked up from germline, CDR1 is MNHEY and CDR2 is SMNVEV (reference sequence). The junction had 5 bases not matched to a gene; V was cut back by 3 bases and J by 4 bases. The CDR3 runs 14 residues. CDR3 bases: TGTGCCAGCAGTTTGAGCGGGAGAGGATACGAGCAGTACTTC. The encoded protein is CASSLSGRGYEQYF.

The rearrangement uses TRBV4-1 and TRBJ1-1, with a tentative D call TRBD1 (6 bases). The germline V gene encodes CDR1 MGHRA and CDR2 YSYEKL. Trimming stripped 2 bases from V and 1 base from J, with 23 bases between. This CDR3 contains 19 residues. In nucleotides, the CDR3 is TGCGCCAGCAGCCAATCCCCGGGAGGGGGGGCCCCTGGGAACACTGAAGCTTTCTTT. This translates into CASSQSPGGGAPGNTEAFF.

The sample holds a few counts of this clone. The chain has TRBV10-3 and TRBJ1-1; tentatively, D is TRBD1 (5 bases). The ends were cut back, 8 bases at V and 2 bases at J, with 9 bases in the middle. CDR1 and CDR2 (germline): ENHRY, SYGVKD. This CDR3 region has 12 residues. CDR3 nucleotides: TGTGCCATCGGTAGGGGAAACACTGAAGCTTTCTTT. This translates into CAIGRGNTEAFF.

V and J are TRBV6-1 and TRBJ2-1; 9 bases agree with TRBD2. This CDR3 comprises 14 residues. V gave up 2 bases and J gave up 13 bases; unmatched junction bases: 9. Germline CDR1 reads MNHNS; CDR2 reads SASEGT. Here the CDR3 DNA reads TGTGCCAGCAGTGAAATGGGCGGGAGGGCCTCTCAGTTCTTC. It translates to CASSEMGGRASQFF.

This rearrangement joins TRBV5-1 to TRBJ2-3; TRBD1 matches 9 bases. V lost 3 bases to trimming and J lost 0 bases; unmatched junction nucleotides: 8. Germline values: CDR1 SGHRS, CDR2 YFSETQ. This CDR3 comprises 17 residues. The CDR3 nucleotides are TGCGCCAGCAGCTGGGGACCAGGACAGGGGAGCACAGATACGCAGTATTTT. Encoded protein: CASSWGPGQGSTDTQYF.

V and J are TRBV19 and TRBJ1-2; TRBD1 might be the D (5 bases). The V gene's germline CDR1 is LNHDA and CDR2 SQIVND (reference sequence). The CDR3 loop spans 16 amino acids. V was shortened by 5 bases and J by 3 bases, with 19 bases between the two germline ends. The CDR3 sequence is CASSPSRGIEDYGYTF. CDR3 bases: TGTGCCAGTAGTCCATCCCGGGGGATCGAAGACTATGGCTACACCTTC.

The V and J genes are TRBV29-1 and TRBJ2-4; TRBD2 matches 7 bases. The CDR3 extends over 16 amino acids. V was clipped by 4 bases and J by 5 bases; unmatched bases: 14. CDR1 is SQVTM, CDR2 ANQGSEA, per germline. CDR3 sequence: CSVGNGGGDWENIQYF. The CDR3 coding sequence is TGCAGCGTTGGGAACGGCGGGGGTGACTGGGAAAACATTCAGTACTTC. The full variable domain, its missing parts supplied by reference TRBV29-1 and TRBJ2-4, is SAVISQKPSRDICQRGTSLTIQCQVDSQVTMMFWYRQQPGQSLTLIATANQGSEATYESGFVIDKFPISRPNLTFSTLTVSNMSPEDSSIYLCSVGNGGGDWENIQYFGAGTRLSVL.

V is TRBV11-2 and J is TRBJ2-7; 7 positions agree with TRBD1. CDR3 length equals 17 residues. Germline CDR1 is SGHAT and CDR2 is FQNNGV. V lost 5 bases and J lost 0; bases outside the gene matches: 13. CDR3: CASSLLPPGQLSYEQYF. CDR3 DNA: TGTGCCAGCAGCCTACTCCCTCCGGGACAGCTCTCCTACGAGCAGTACTTC. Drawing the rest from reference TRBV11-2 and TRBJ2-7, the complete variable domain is EAGVAQSPRYKIIEKRQSVAFWCNPISGHATLYWYQQILGQGPKLLIQFQNNGVVDDSQLPKDRFSAERLKGVDSTLKIQPAKLEDSAVYLCASSLLPPGQLSYEQYFGPGTRLTVT.

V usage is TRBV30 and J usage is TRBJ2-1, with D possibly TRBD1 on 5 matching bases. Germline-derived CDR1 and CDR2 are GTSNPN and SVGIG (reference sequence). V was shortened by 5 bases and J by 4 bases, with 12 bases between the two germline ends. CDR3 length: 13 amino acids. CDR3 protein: CAWSRGRYNEQFF. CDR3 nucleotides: TGTGCCTGGTCTAGGGGTAGATACAATGAGCAGTTCTTC. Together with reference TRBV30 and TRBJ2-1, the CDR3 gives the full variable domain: SQTIHQWPATLVQPVGSPLSLECTVEGTSNPNLYWYRQAAGRGLQLLFYSVGIGQISSEVPQNLSASRPQDRQFILSSKKLLLSDSGFYLCAWSRGRYNEQFFGPGTRLTVL.

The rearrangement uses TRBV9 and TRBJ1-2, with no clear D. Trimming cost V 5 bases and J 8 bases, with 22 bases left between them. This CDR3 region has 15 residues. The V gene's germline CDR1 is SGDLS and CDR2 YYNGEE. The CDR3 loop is CASSDPSRISGGYTF. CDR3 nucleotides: TGTGCCAGCAGTGACCCGTCCAGGATTTCTGGAGGCTACACCTTC.